Listed below are T cell receptor beta chains from one sample, sequenced in a study of cytomegalovirus exposure and HLA in healthy donors. The assay was immunoSEQ multiplex PCR, and TCRdb's table has in-frame clones only and misses some. The profile shows around 150,000 clones, around 79% of them singletons. The sample consisted of PBMCs. These receptors all stem from a woman in her forties or fifties in good health and CMV-seropositive. Both conserved end residues are trimmed from each CDR3.

TRBJ2-2,TRBV6-1,13,ASHQQGARTGELF
TRBJ2-1,TRBV27,12,ASSKGLAGALPF
TRBJ2-7,TRBV6-6,10,ASSQGAREQY
TRBJ2-7,TRBV18,12,ASSSQRISYEQY
TRBJ1-3,TRBV10-3,13,AISGSTGAGNTIY
TRBJ2-7,TRBV29-1,13,SVARGSGTSYEQY
TRBJ2-1,TRBV7-2,12,ASSLARQVNEQF
TRBJ2-1,TRBV11-1,12,ASSLDIKSNEQF
TRBJ2-6,TRBV19,15,ASSGPREDLVANVLT
TRBJ1-1,TRBV7-2,12,ASSLTGVGTEAF
TRBJ1-2,TRBV6-1,11,ASATGVNYGYT
TRBJ2-7,TRBV5-4,15,ASSLEGTSGGVLGQY
TRBJ1-1,TRBV18,11,ASSPADSLEAF
TRBJ2-7,TRBV4-1,11,ASSQDRGYEQY
TRBJ2-7,TRBV9,13,ASSVGGGGAYEQY
TRBJ2-3,TRBV5-5,15,ASSLAPLAGSTDTQY
TRBJ2-1,TRBV5-6,12,ASSEGGSFGEQF
TRBJ2-2,TRBV5-1,15,ASSTNARGIISGELF
TRBJ1-2,TRBV4-3,12,ASSQERGGYGYT
TRBJ1-3,TRBV2,11,ASTSLPGNTIY
TRBJ2-7,TRBV5-5,13,ASSLVEGFMREQY
TRBJ2-7,TRBV5-4,13,ASSRGQGKTYEQY
TRBJ1-1,TRBV2,12,ASSVGQRNTEAF
TRBJ2-7,TRBV14,15,ASSPYTRAGGSYEQY
TRBJ1-1,TRBV27,11,ASSQGPFTEAF
TRBJ1-2,TRBV7-9,14,ASSPRPSSRGYGYT
TRBJ2-1,TRBV5-1,10,ASRSPSNEQF
TRBJ1-4,TRBV6-1,14,ASSGGQVATNEKLF
TRBJ2-3,TRBV6-5,13,ASSPLAGAPDTQY
TRBJ1-1,TRBV5-4,13,ASSLVQGLSTEAF
TRBJ2-1,TRBV7-9,12,ASSPRDSRNEQF
TRBJ1-1,TRBV14,11,ASRQELNTEAF
TRBJ2-7,TRBV9,12,ASSAGRGRYEQY
TRBJ2-7,TRBV4-2,14,ASSQEAGGRAYEQY
TRBJ2-7,TRBV7-2,13,ASSPAAGRVGEQY
TRBJ2-5,TRBV29-1,10,SVIGGAETQY
TRBJ2-5,TRBV5-1,12,ASRITRQAETQY
TRBJ2-2,TRBV2,10,ASTLGVRELF
TRBJ2-6,TRBV29-1,16,SVFEGWASPSGANVLT
TRBJ1-2,TRBV19,13,ASRLKGGQSYGYT
TRBJ1-3,TRBV11-2,12,AGNGGKSGNTIY
TRBJ2-1,TRBV5-1,11,ASSATQGNEQF
TRBJ2-7,TRBV6-5,13,ASSYWTSGGYEQY
TRBJ1-1,TRBV5-4,13,ASSRDRVMNTEAF
TRBJ1-5,TRBV6-5,12,ASSYSGGNQPQH
TRBJ2-7,TRBV29-1,11,SVAGRGAYEQY